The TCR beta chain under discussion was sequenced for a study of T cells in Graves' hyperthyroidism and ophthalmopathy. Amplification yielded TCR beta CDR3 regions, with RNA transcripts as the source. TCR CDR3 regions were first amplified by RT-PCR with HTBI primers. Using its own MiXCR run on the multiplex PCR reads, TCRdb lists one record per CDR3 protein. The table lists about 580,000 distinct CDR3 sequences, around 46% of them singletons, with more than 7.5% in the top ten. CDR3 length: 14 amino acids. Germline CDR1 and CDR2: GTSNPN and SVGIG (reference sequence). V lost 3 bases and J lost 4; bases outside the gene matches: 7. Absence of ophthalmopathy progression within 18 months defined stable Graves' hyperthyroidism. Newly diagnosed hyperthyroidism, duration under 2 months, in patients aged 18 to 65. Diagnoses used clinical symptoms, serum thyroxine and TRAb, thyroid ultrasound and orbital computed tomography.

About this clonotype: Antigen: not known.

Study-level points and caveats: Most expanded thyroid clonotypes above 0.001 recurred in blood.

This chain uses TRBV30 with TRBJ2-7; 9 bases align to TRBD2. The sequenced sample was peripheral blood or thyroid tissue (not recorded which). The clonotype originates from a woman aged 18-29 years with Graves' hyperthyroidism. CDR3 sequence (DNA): TGTGCCTGGAGCCGGCGGGAGGGCAAGTACGAGCAGTACTTC. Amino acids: CAWSRREGKYEQYF.